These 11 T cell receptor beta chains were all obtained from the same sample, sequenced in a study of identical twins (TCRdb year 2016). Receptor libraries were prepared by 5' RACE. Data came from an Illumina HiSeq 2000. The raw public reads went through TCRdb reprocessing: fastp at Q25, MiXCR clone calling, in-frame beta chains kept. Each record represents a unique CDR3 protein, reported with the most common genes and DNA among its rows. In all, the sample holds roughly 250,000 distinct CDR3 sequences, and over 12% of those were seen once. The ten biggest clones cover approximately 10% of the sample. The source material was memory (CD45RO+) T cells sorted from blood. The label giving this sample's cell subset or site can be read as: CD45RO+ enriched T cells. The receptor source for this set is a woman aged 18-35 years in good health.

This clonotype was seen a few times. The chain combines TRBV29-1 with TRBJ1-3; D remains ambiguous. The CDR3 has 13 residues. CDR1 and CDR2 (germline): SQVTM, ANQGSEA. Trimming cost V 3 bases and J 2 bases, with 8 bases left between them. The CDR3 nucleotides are TGCAGCGTTGAGCTGCATACTGGAAACACCATATATTTT. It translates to CSVELHTGNTIYF.

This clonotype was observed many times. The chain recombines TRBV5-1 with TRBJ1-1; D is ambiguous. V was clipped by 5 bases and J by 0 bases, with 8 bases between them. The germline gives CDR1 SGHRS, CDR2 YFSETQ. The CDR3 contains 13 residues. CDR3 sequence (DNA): TGCGCCAGCAGAGATCTGCTGAACACTGAAGCTTTCTTT. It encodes CASRDLLNTEAFF. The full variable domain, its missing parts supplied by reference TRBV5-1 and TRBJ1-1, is KAGVTQTPRYLIKTRGQQVTLSCSPISGHRSVSWYQQTPGQGLQFLFEYFSETQRNKGNFPGRFSGRQFSNSRSEMNVSTLELGDSALYLCASRDLLNTEAFFGQGTRLTVV.

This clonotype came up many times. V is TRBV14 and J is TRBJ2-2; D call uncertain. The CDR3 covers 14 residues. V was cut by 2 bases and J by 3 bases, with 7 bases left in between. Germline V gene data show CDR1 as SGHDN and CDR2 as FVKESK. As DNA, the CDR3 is TGTGCCAGCAGCCAACATCACGACACCGGGGAGCTGTTTTTT. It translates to CASSQHHDTGELFF.

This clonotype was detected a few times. The CDR3 bases are TGTGCCAGCGGGGGACTAGCGGGAGGGAATGAGCAGTTCTTC. Its translation: CASGGLAGGNEQFF. The genes are TRBV2 and TRBJ2-1; 16 nucleotides align to TRBD2. Germline V gene sequence: CDR1 SNHLY, CDR2 FYNNEI. Losses at the gene ends were 8 bases for V and 7 bases for J; bases not matched to a gene: 2. The CDR3 length is 14 residues.

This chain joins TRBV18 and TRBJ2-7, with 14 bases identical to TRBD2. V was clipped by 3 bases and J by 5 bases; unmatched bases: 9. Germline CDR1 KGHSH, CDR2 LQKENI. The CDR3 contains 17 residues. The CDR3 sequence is CASSPQGLAGVVNEQYF. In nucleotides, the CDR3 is TGTGCCAGCTCACCCCAGGGACTAGCGGGAGTAGTGAACGAGCAGTACTTC. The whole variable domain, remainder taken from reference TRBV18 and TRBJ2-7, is NAGVMQNPRHLVRRRGQEARLRCSPMKGHSHVYWYRQLPEEGLKFMVYLQKENIIDESGMPKERFSAEFPKEGPSILRIQQVVRGDSAAYFCASSPQGLAGVVNEQYFGPGTRLTVT.

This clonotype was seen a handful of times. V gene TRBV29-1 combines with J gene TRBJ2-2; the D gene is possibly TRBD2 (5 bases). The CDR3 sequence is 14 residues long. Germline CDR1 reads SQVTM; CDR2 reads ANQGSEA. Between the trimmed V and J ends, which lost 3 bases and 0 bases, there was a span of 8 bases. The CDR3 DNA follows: TGCAGCGTTGACCGGGGAACGAACACCGGGGAGCTGTTTTTT. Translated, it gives CSVDRGTNTGELFF.

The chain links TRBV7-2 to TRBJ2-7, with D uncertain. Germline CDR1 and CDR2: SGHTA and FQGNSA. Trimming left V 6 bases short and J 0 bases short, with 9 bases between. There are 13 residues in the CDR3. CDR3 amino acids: CASRPLYSYEQYF. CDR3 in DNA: TGTGCCAGCAGACCATTATACTCCTACGAGCAGTACTTC.

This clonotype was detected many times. The CDR3 protein is CSVDLSGSNTGELFF. In DNA, the CDR3 is TGCAGCGTTGATTTGTCAGGATCGAACACCGGGGAGCTGTTTTTT. The rearrangement uses TRBV29-1 and TRBJ2-2; no reliable D call. V was pared by 3 bases and J by 0 bases, with 11 bases between. Looked up from germline, CDR1 is SQVTM and CDR2 is ANQGSEA. The CDR3 is 15 amino acids.

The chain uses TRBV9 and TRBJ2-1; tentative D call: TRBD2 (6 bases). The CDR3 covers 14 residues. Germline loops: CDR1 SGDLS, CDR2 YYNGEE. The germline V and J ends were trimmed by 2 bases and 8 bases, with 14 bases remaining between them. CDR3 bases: TGTGCCAGCAGCGTCAGTTGGCGGGACGATGAGCAGTTCTTC. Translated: CASSVSWRDDEQFF. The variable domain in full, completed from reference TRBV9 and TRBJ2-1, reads DSGVTQTPKHLITATGQRVTLRCSPRSGDLSVYWYQQSLDQGLQFLIQYYNGEERAKGNILERFSAQQFPDLHSELNLSSLELGDSALYFCASSVSWRDDEQFFGPGTRLTVL.

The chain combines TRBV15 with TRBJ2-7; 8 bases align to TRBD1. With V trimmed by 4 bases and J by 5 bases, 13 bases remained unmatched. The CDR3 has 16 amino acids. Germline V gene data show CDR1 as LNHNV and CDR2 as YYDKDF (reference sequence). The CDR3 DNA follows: TGTGCCACCAGCACCCTAGACAGGGGCGACACCCACGAGCAGTACTTC. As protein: CATSTLDRGDTHEQYF.

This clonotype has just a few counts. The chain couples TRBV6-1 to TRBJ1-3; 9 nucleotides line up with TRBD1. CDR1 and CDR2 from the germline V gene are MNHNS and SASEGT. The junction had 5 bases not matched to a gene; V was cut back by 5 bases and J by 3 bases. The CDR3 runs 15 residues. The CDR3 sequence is CASSRTGGDGNTIYF. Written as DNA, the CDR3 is TGTGCCAGCAGTCGTACAGGGGGCGATGGAAACACCATATATTTT.